The 4 T cell receptor beta chains below all came from one sample that was sequenced in a study of T cell responses to AZD1222 COVID-19 vaccine. This table comes from immunoSEQ multiplex PCR, and its TCRdb copy is limited to in-frame clones, with some not included. The table lists fewer than 110,000 clones, 90% of them singletons, with about 4.8% in the top ten. The source material was peripheral blood, sampled on day 0 of AZD1222 vaccination. The receptors come from an adult in good health.

This sequence joins TRBV9 and TRBJ1-4; the match to TRBD1 covers 8 bases. This CDR3 contains 15 residues. With V trimmed by 3 bases and J by 7 bases, 8 bases remained unmatched. Germline CDR1 reads SGDLS; CDR2 reads YYNGEE. CDR3 in DNA: TGTGCCAGCAGCGGAGACAGGGGACGGGGTGAAAAACTGTTTTTT. The encoded protein is CASSGDRGRGEKLFF.

This clone was recorded once. The CDR3 is CASSGVGATNGDTQYF. CDR3 DNA: TGTGCCAGCTCAGGAGTTGGGGCCACAAATGGAGATACGCAGTATTTT. The chain joins TRBV18 to TRBJ2-3; the D gene is possibly TRBD1 (5 bases). This CDR3 is built from 16 residues. Trimming cost V 5 bases and J 5 bases, with 20 bases left between them. CDR1 is KGHSH and CDR2 is LQKENI in the germline V gene.

V is TRBV5-1 and J is TRBJ1-3; TRBD1 matches at 7 bases. Germline CDR1 and CDR2: SGHRS and YFSETQ. The ends lost 2 bases at V and 7 bases at J; junction bases unmatched: 3. The CDR3 consists of 13 residues. CDR3 nucleotide sequence: TGCGCCAGCAGCTTCCAGGGGGAGAACACCATATATTTT. This codes for CASSFQGENTIYF.

The chain combines TRBV2 with TRBJ1-2; D gene ambiguous. This CDR3 has 13 residues. The ends were cut back, 4 bases at V and 8 bases at J, with 14 bases in the middle. Germline V gene sequence: CDR1 SNHLY, CDR2 FYNNEI. The CDR3 sequence: CASSVEGFIGYTF. The CDR3 DNA reads TGTGCCAGCAGTGTCGAAGGGTTCATCGGCTACACCTTC.